One and the same sample provided the 3 T cell receptor beta chains below, sequenced in a study of cytomegalovirus exposure and HLA in healthy donors. The PCR was carried out with 60 Vbeta primers and 13 Jbeta primers. Method: immunoSEQ multiplex PCR; TCRdb's copy keeps in-frame clones and lacks some. The table has 83,000 or so clones, roughly 83% seen once. Sequencing input: PBMCs. These receptor sequences come from a woman in her thirties or forties in good health and CMV-seropositive.

V usage is TRBV28 and J usage is TRBJ1-4, with 9 bases aligning to TRBD1. This CDR3 region has 17 residues. Unmatched junction bases numbered 6, after V lost 4 bases and J lost 0 bases. The germline gives CDR1 MDHEN, CDR2 SYDVKM. CDR3 nucleotide sequence: TGTGCCAGCAGTTCCCCGGGACAGGGAACAACTAATGAAAAACTGTTTTTT. This encodes CASSSPGQGTTNEKLFF.

The chain recombines TRBV2 with TRBJ2-1, with TRBD2 matching over 12 bases. This CDR3 has 17 residues. The germline V gene has CDR1 SNHLY and CDR2 FYNNEI. V dropped 5 bases and J dropped 7; count of bases not matched to a gene: 12. The DNA for the CDR3 is TGTGCCAGCAGTCAGCAGAAGACTAGCGGGAGTTGGAATGAGCAGTTCTTC. Protein: CASSQQKTSGSWNEQFF.

The DNA for the CDR3 is TGTGCCAGCAGTTACTCCCGGGACAGGGGTAGGAATGAGCAGTTCTTC. It is translated as CASSYSRDRGRNEQFF. The chain uses TRBV6-5 and TRBJ2-1, with 10 bases identical to TRBD1. This CDR3 comprises 16 residues. With 0 bases clipped from V and 7 bases from J, the junction kept 6 bases outside the gene matches. The germline V gene has CDR1 MNHEY and CDR2 SVGAGI.